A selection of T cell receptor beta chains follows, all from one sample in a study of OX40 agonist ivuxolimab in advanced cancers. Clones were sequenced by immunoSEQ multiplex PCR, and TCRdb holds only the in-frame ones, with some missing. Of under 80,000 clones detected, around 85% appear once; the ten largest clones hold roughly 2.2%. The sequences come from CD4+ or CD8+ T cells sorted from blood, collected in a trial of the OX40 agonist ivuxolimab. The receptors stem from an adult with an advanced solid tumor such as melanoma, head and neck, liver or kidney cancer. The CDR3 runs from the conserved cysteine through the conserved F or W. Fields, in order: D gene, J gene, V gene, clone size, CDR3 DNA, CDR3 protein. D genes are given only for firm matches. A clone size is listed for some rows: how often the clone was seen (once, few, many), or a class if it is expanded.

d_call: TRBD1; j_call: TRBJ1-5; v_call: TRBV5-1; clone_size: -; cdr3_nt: TGCGCCAGCAGCTCCGGGACAGGGGGACCTGGAGGCAATCAGCCCCAGCATTTT; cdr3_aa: CASSSGTGGPGGNQPQHF
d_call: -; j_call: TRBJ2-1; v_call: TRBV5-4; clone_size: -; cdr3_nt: TGTGCCAGCAGCAAGGGGACAAACTCCTACAATGAGCAGTTCTTC; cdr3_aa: CASSKGTNSYNEQFF
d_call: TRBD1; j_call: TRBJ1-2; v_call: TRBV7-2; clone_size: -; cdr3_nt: TGTGCCAGCAGCTCCCCCGGGACAGGGGGCCGGGGCTACACCTTC; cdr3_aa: CASSSPGTGGRGYTF
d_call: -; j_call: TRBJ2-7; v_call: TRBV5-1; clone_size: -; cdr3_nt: TGCGCCACCAAGGAATCGACTAGCTCCTACGAGCAGTACTTC; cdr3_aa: CATKESTSSYEQYF
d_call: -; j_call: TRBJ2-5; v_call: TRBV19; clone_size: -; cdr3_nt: TGTGCCAGTAGTGCAGGGATGAAGACCCAGTACTTC; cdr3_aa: CASSAGMKTQYF
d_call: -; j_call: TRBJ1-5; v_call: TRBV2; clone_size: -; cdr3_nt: TGTGCCAGCAGTGTAGGGCAGAATAGCAATCAGCCCCAGCATTTT; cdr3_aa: CASSVGQNSNQPQHF
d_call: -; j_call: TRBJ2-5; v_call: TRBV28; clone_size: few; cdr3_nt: TGTGCCAGCAGCCTGGGTGGAGGAGAGACCCAGTACTTC; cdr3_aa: CASSLGGGETQYF
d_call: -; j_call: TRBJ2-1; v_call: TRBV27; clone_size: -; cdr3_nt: TGTGCCAGCAGTTTAAGTGGAGGGCTGTTCTTC; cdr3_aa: CASSLSGGLFF
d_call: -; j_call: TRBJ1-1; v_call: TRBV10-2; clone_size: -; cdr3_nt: TGCGCCAGCAGTGAGTCGATCCAGGTCCAGGCTTTCTTT; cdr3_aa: CASSESIQVQAFF
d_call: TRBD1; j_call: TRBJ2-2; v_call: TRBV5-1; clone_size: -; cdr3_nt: TGCGCCAGCAGGCGCGGACAGGCCACGAACACCGGGGAGCTGTTTTTT; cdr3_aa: CASRRGQATNTGELFF
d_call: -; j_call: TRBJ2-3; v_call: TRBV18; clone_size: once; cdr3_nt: TGTGCCAGCTCACCTGTCCAGGGAACAGATACGCAGTATTTT; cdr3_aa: CASSPVQGTDTQYF
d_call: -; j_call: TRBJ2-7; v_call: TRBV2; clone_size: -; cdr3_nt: TGTGCCAGCACACAGGCTAGGTACGAGCAGTACTTC; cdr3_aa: CASTQARYEQYF
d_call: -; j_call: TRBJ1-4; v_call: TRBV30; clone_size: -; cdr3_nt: TGTGCCTGGAGTGTAGCAGCTGAAAAACTGTTTTTT; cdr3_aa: CAWSVAAEKLFF
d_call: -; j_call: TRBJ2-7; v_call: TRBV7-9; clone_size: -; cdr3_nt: TGTGCCAGCAGCCTACAGGGTGCCGAGCAGTACTTC; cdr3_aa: CASSLQGAEQYF
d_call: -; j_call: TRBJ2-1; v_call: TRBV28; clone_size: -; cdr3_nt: TGTGCCAGCAGTTCCCTAGGCAGGGGACAGTTCTTC; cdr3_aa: CASSSLGRGQFF
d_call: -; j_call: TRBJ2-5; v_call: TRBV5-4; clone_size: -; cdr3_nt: TGTGCCAGCAGCGCGACCGGGACGGCCTTAGAGACCCAGTACTTC; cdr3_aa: CASSATGTALETQYF
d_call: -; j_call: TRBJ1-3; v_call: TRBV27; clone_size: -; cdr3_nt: TGTGCCAGCAGCCTCTCGTGGGGAAACACCATATATTTT; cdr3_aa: CASSLSWGNTIYF
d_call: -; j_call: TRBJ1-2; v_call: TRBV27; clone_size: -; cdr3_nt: TGTGCCAGCAGTTTGGGACCGGGCTGGGGCTATGGCTACACCTTC; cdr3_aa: CASSLGPGWGYGYTF
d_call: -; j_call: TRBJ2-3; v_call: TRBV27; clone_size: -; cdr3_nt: TGTGCCAGCAGTCGACGCGCGGGGTTCCCAAGGGATACGCAGTATTTT; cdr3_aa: CASSRRAGFPRDTQYF
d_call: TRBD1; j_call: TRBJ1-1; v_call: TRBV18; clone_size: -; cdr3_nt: TGTGCCAGCTCACGGTCTCCGGGACAGGGGGCGGTTGAAGCTTTCTTT; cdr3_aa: CASSRSPGQGAVEAFF
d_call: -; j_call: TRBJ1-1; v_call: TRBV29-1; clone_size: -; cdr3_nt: TGCAGCGTTGACTCTGAAGCTTTCTTT; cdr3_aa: CSVDSEAFF
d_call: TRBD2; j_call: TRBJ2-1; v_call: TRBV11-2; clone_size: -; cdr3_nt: TGTGCCAGCAGCTTAGATTTGCCTAGCGGGAGCTCCTACAATGAGCAGTTCTTC; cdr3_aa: CASSLDLPSGSSYNEQFF
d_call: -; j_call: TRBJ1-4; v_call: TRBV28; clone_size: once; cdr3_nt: TGTGCCAGCAGTTTGACCGGCCTTAATGAAAAACTGTTTTTT; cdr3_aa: CASSLTGLNEKLFF
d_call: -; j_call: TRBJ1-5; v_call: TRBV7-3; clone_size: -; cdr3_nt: TGTGCCAGCAGCCTAGACATGTATCAGCCCCAGCATTTT; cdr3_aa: CASSLDMYQPQHF
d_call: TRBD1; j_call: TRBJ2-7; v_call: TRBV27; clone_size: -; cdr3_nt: TGTGCCAGCAGTTTAGGGTGGACAGGGACTTACGAGCAGTACTTC; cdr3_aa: CASSLGWTGTYEQYF
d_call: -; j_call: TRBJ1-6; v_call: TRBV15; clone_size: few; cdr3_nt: TGTGCCACCAGGAGGGACTACAAAAATTCACCCCTCCACTTT; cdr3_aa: CATRRDYKNSPLHF
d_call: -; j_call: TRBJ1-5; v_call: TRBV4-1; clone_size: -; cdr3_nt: TGCGCCAGCAGCCATCCCCCGGGGAATCAGCCCCAGCATTTT; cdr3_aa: CASSHPPGNQPQHF
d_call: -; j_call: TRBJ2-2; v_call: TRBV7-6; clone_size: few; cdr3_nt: TGTGCCAGCAGCCCCGCCGTTAGGCGGACCGGGGAGCTGTTTTTT; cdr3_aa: CASSPAVRRTGELFF
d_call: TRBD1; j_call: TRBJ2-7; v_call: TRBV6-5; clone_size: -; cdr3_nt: TGTGCCAGCAGTTATGGGACAGGGGTCCTCGAGCAGTACTTC; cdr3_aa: CASSYGTGVLEQYF
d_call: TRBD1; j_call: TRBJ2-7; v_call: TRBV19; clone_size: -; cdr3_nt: TGTGCCAGTAGGAAAAACAGGGGGGCCTACGAGCAGTACTTC; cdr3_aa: CASRKNRGAYEQYF
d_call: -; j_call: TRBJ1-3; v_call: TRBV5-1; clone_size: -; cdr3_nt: TGCGCCAGCAGCCTGGCGATTGCGGGGCTTGGAAACACCATATATTTT; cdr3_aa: CASSLAIAGLGNTIYF
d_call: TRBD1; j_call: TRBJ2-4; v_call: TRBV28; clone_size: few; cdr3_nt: TGTGCCAGCAGCAGGGGGACAAGGAAAGAGGGATCCAAAAACATTCAGTACTTC; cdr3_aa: CASSRGTRKEGSKNIQYF
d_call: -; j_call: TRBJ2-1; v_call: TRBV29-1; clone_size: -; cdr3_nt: TGCAGCGTTGTGGGTCTATTGAATGAGCAGTTCTTC; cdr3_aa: CSVVGLLNEQFF
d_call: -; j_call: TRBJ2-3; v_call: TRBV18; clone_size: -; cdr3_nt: TGTGCCAGCGAGGAGGCTAGCACAGATACGCAGTATTTT; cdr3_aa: CASEEASTDTQYF
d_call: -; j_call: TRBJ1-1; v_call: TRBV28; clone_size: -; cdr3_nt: TGTGCCGCCCTAGGGAACACTGAAGCTTTCTTT; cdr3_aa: CAALGNTEAFF
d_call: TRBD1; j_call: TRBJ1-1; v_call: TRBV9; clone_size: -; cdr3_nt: TGTGCCAGCAGCTTCCGGGACAGGGGTACTGAAGCTTTCTTT; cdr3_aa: CASSFRDRGTEAFF
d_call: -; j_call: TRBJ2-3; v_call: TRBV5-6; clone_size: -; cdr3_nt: TGTGCCAGCAGCTTGCCGGGCACAGATACGCAGTATTTT; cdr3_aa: CASSLPGTDTQYF
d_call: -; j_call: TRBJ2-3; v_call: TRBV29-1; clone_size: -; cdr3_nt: TGCAGCGTTGAGAGAGGGGCGCCTACTAGCACAGATACGCAGTATTTT; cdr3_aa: CSVERGAPTSTDTQYF
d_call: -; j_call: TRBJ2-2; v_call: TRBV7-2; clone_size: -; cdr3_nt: TGTGCCAGCAGCTTAGCGCGGAGCACCGGGGAGCTGTTTTTT; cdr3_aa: CASSLARSTGELFF
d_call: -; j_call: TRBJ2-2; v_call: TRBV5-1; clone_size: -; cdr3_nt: TGCGCCAGCAGCTTCTACAGTAACGGCGGCTGGGAGCTGTTTTTT; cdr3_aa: CASSFYSNGGWELFF
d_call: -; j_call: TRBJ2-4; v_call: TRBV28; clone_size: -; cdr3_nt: TGTGCCAGCAGCGGAGGGGATACCGCCAAAAACATTCAGTACTTC; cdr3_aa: CASSGGDTAKNIQYF
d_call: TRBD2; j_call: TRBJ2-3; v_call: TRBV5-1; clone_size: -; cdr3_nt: TGCGCCAGCAGCCCGGGGGGGAACACAGATACGCAGTATTTT; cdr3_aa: CASSPGGNTDTQYF
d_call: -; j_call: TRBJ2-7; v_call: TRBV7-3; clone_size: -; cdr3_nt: TGTGCCAGCAGCTTAGGTTCTAGCCAATACAACGAGCAGTACTTC; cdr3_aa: CASSLGSSQYNEQYF
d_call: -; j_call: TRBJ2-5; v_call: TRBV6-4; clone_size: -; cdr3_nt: TGTGCCAGCAGTGTGGGTCCCGGCGGCCAAGAGACCCAGTACTTC; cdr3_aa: CASSVGPGGQETQYF
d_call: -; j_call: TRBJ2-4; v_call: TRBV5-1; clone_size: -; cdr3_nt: TGCGCCAGCAGCTTGGGGGATTTCGGCAAAAACATTCAGTACTTC; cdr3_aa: CASSLGDFGKNIQYF
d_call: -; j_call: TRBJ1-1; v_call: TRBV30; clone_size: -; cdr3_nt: TGTGCCTGGAGTCCGATGAACACTGAAGCTTTCTTT; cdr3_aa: CAWSPMNTEAFF
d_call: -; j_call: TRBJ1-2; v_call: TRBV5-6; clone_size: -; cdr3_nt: TGTGCCAGCAGCTTGTTAGGAGGGGAGTATGGCTACACCTTC; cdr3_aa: CASSLLGGEYGYTF
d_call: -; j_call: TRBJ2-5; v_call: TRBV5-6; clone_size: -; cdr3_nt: TGTGCCAGCAGCTGGGGACCGTTGGAGACCCAGTACTTC; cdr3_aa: CASSWGPLETQYF
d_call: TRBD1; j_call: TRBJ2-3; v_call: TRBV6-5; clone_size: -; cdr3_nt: TGTGCCAGCAGTTACGGGACCCAGGGGGCAGATACGCAGTATTTT; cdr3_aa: CASSYGTQGADTQYF
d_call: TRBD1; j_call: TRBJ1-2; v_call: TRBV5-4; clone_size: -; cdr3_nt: TGTGCCAGCAGCTTGGAACAGGGGACTAACTATGGCTACACCTTC; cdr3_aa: CASSLEQGTNYGYTF
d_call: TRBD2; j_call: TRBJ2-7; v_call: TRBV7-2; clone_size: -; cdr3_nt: TGTGCCAGCAGCCCCCCTAGCGGGGGCCTATACGAGCAGTACTTC; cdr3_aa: CASSPPSGGLYEQYF
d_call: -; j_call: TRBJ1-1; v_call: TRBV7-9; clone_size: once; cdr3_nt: TGTGCCAGCAGCTTAGAAGGAATGAACACTGAAGCTTTCTTT; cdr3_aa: CASSLEGMNTEAFF
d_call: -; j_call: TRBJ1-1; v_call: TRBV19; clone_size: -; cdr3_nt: TGTGCCAGTCAGAAAAAGGACAGCACTGAAGCTTTCTTT; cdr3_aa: CASQKKDSTEAFF